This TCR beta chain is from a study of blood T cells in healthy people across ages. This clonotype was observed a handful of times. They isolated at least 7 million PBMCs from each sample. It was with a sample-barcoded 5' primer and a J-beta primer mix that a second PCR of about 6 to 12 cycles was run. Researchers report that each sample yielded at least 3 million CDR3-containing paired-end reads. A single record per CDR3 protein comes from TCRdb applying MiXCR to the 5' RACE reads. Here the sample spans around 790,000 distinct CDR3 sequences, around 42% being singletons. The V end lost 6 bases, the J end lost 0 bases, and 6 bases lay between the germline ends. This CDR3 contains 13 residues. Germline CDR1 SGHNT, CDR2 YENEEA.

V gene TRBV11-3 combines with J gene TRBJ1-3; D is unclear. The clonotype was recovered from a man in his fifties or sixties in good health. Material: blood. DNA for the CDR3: TGTGCCAGCAGTTGGGGCTCTGGAAACACCATATATTTT. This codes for CASSWGSGNTIYF. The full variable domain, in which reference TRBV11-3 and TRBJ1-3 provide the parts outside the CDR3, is EAGVVQSPRYKIIEKKQPVAFWCNPISGHNTLYWYLQNLGQGPELLIRYENEEAVDDSQLPKDRFSAERLKGVDSTLKIQPAELGDSAVYLCASSWGSGNTIYFGEGSWLTVV.